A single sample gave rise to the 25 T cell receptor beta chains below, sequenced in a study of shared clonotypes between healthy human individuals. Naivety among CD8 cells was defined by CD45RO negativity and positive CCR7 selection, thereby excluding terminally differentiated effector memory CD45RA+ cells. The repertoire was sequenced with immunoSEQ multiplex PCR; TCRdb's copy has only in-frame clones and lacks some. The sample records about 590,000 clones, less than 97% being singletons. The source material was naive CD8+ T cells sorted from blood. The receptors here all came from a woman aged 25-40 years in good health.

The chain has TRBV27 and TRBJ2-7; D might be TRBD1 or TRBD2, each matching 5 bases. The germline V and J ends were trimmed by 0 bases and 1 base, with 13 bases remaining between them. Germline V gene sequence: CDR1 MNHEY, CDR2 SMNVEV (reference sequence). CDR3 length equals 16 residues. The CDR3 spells CASSLSWGTGSYEQYF. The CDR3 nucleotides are TGTGCCAGCAGTTTATCCTGGGGCACGGGGTCCTACGAGCAGTACTTC.

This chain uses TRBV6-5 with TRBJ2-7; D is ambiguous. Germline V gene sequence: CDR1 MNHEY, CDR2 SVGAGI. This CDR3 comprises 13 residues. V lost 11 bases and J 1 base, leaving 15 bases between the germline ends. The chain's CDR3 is CAAAPRLSYEQYF. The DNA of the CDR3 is TGTGCCGCAGCCCCCAGGCTTTCCTACGAGCAGTACTTC.

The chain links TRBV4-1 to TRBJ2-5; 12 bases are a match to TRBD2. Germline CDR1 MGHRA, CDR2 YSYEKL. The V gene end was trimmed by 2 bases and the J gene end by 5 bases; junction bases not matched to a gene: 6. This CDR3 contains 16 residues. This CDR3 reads CASSQPGLAGGETQYF. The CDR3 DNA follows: TGCGCCAGCAGCCAACCTGGGCTAGCGGGAGGGGAGACCCAGTACTTC.

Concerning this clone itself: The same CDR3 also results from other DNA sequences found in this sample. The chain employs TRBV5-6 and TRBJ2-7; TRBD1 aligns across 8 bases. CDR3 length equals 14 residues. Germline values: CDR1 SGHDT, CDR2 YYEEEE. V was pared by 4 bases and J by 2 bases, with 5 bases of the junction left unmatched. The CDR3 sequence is CASSPGTGAYEQYF. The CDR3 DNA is TGTGCCAGCAGCCCCGGGACAGGAGCCTACGAGCAGTACTTC.

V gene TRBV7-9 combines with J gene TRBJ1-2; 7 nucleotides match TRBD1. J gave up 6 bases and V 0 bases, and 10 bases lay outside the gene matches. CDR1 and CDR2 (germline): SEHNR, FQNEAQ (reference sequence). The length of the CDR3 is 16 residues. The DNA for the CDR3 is TGTGCCAGCAGCTTAGCGCCAGGACAGGCATCGGATGGCTACACCTTC. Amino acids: CASSLAPGQASDGYTF.

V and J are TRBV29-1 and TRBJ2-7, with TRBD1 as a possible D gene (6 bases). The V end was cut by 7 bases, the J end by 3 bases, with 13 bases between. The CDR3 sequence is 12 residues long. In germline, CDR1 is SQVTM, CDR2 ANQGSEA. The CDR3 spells CSAVQGSYEQYF. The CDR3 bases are TGCAGCGCTGTACAGGGAAGCTACGAGCAGTACTTC.

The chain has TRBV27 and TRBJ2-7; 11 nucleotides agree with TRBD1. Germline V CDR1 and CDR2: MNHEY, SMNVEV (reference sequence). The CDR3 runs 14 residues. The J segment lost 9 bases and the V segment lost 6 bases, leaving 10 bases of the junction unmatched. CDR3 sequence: CASSLGTGGSSQYF. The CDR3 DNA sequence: TGTGCCAGCAGCCTCGGGACAGGGGGTAGTTCGCAGTACTTC.

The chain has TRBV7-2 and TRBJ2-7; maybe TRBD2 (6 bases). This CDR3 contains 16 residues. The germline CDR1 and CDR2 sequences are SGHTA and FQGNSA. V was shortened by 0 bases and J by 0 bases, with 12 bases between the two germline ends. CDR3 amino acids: CASSLAPQGLSYEQYF. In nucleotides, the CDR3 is TGTGCCAGCAGCTTAGCCCCCCAGGGACTCTCCTACGAGCAGTACTTC.

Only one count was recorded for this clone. CDR3 nucleotides: TGTGCCAGCAGCTTAGATGTGTCCTCGAGGGATACGCAGTATTTT. It codes for CASSLDVSSRDTQYF. The chain has TRBV11-2 and TRBJ2-3; D is ambiguous. The CDR3 has 15 residues. V was trimmed by 0 bases and J by 6 bases, leaving 13 bases between them. Germline assignment: CDR1 SGHAT and CDR2 FQNNGV.

For the CDR3, the DNA is TGTGCCAGCAGCATGGGACTAGCGGGAGACGAAGATACGCAGTATTTT. It encodes CASSMGLAGDEDTQYF. The chain combines TRBV7-3 with TRBJ2-3; 14 bases are a match to TRBD2. Germline V gene sequence: CDR1 SGHTA, CDR2 FQGTGA. V was pared by 5 bases and J by 5 bases, with 6 bases of the junction left unmatched. The CDR3 spans 16 residues.

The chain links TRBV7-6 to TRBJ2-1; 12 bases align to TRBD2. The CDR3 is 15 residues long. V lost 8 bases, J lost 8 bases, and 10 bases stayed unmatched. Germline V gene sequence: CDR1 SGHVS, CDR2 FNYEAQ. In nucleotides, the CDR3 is TGTGCCAGCGTTAAAGGGCTAGCGGGAGGGCATGAGCAGTTCTTC. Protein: CASVKGLAGGHEQFF.

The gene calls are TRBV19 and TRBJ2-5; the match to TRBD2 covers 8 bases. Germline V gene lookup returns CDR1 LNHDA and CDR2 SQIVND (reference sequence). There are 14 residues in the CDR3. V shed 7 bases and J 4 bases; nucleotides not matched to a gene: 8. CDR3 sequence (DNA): TGTGCCAGTAAGCGGGAGCGCATGGGAGAGACCCAGTACTTC. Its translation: CASKRERMGETQYF.

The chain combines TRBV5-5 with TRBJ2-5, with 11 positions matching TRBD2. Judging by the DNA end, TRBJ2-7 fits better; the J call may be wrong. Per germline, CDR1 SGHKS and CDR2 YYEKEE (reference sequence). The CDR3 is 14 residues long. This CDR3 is CASSLTSGSYEQYF. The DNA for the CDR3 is TGTGCCAGCAGCTTGACTAGCGGGAGCTACGAGCAGTACTTC.

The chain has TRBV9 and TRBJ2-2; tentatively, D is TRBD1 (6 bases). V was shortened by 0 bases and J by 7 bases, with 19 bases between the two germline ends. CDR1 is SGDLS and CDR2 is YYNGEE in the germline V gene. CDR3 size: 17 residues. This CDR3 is CASSVASGRGTSGELFF. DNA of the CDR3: TGTGCCAGCAGCGTAGCTTCCGGCAGGGGTACGAGCGGGGAGCTGTTTTTT.

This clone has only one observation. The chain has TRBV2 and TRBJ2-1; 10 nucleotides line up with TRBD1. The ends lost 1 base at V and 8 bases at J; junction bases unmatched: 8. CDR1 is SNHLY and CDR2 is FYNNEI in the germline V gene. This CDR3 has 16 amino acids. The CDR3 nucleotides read TGTGCCAGCAGTGAAGGGACCGGGACAGGGGCCCATGAGCAGTTCTTC. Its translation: CASSEGTGTGAHEQFF.

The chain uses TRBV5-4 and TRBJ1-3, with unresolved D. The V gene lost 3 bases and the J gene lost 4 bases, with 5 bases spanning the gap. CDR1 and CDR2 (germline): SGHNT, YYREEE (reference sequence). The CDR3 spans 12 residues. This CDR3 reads CASSSKGNTIYF. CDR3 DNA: TGTGCCAGCAGCTCCAAGGGAAACACCATATATTTT. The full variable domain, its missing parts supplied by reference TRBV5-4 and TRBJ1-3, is ETGVTQSPTHLIKTRGQQVTLRCSSQSGHNTVSWYQQALGQGPQFIFQYYREEENGRGNFPPRFSGLQFPNYSSELNVNALELDDSALYLCASSSKGNTIYFGEGSWLTVV.

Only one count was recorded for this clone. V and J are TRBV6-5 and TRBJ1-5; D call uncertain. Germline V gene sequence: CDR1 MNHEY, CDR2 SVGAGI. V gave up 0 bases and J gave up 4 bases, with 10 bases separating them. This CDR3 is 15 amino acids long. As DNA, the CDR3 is TGTGCCAGCAGTTACTCGGGAGGGAGTAATCAGCCCCAGCATTTT. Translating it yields CASSYSGGSNQPQHF.

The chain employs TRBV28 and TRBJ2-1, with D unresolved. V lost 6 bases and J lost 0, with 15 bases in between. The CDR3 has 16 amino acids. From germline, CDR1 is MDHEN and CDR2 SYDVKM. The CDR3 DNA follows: TGTGCCAGCAGCGTTCGTGTCGGATCCTCCTACAATGAGCAGTTCTTC. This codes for CASSVRVGSSYNEQFF.

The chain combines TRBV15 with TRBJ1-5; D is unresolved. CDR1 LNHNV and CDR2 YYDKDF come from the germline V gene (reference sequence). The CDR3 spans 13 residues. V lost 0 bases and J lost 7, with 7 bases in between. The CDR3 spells CATSRDPGQPQHF. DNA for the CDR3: TGTGCCACCAGCAGAGATCCCGGACAGCCCCAGCATTTT.

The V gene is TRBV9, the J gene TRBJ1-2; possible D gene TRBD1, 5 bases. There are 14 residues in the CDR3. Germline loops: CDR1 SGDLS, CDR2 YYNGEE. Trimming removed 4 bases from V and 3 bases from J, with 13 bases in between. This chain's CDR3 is CASSTSGFDYGYTF. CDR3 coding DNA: TGTGCCAGCAGCACCTCAGGGTTCGACTATGGCTACACCTTC.

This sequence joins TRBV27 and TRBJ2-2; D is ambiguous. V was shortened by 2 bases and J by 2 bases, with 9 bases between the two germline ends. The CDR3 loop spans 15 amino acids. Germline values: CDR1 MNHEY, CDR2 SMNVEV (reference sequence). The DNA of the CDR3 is TGTGCCAGCAGTTTAACGGCGGAAAACACCGGGGAGCTGTTTTTT. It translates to CASSLTAENTGELFF.

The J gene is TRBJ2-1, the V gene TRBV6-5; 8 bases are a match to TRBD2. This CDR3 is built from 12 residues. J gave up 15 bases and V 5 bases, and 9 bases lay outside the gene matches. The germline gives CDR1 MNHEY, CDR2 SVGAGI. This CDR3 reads CASSESGTSWFF. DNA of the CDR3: TGTGCCAGCAGTGAATCCGGGACTAGTTGGTTCTTC.

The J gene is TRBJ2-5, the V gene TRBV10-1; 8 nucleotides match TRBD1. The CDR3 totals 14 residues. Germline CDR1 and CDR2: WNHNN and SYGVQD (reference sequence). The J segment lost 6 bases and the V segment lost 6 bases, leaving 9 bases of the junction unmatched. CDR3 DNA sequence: TGCGCCAGCAGCGAGGACAGGGCGGGAAAGACCCAGTACTTC. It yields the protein CASSEDRAGKTQYF.

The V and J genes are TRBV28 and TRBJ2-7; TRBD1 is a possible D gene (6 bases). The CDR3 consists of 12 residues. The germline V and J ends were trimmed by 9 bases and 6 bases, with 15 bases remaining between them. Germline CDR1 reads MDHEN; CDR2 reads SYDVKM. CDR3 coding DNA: TGTGCCAGTGCGAGGCGAGGGGGCGAGCAGTACTTC. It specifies CASARRGGEQYF.

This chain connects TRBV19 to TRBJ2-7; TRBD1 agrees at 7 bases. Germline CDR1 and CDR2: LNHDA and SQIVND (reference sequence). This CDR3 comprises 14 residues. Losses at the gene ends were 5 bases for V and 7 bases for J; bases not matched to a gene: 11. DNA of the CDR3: TGTGCCAGTAGTTCGAGGACAGGCGCCCGGGAGCAGTACTTC. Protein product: CASSSRTGAREQYF.